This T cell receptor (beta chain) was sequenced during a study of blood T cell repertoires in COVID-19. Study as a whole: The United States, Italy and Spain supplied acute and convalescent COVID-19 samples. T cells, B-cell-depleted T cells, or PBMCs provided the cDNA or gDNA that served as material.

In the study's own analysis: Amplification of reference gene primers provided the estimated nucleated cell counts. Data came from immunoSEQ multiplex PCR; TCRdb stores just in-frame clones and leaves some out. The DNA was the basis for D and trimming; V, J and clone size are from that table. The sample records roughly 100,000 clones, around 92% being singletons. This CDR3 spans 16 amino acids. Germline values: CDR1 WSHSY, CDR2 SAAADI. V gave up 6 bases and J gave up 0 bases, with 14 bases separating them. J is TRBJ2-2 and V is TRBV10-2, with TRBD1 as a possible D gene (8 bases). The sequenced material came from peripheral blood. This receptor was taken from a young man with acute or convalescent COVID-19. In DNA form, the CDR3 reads TGCGCCAGCAGAACAGGGGGGGGCGCGAACACCGGGGAGCTGTTTTTT. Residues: CASRTGGGANTGELFF.